This T cell receptor (beta chain) was observed in a study of monozygotic twins with inflammatory bowel disease. This CDR3 is built from 18 residues. Per germline, CDR1 KGHSH and CDR2 LQKENI. Study-wide findings and caveats: Distinct T cell subtypes could not be told apart. The analysis yielded no support for one strong signal or clonotype associated with IBD. Healthy co-twins, by inverse Simpson, had higher TCRbeta diversity than their siblings with IBD.

Template switching was used to attach UMIs, which incorporated a 6-nucleotide sample barcode. TCRdb re-called the 5' RACE reads and shows each CDR3 protein once, DNA omitted. The table gives approximately 330,000 distinct CDR3 sequences; the top ten clones make up roughly 2% of it. Comment on this clonotype: Its antigen remains unknown.

V usage is TRBV18 and J usage is TRBJ2-5; the D gene TCRdb calls, TRBD2, cannot be checked with no DNA. The TCR sequence derives from a human donor with ulcerative colitis or Crohn's disease, or a healthy co-twin of an affected twin (not recorded which). Specimen: blood. CDR3 sequence reads: CASSPVRIAGGGGETQYF.